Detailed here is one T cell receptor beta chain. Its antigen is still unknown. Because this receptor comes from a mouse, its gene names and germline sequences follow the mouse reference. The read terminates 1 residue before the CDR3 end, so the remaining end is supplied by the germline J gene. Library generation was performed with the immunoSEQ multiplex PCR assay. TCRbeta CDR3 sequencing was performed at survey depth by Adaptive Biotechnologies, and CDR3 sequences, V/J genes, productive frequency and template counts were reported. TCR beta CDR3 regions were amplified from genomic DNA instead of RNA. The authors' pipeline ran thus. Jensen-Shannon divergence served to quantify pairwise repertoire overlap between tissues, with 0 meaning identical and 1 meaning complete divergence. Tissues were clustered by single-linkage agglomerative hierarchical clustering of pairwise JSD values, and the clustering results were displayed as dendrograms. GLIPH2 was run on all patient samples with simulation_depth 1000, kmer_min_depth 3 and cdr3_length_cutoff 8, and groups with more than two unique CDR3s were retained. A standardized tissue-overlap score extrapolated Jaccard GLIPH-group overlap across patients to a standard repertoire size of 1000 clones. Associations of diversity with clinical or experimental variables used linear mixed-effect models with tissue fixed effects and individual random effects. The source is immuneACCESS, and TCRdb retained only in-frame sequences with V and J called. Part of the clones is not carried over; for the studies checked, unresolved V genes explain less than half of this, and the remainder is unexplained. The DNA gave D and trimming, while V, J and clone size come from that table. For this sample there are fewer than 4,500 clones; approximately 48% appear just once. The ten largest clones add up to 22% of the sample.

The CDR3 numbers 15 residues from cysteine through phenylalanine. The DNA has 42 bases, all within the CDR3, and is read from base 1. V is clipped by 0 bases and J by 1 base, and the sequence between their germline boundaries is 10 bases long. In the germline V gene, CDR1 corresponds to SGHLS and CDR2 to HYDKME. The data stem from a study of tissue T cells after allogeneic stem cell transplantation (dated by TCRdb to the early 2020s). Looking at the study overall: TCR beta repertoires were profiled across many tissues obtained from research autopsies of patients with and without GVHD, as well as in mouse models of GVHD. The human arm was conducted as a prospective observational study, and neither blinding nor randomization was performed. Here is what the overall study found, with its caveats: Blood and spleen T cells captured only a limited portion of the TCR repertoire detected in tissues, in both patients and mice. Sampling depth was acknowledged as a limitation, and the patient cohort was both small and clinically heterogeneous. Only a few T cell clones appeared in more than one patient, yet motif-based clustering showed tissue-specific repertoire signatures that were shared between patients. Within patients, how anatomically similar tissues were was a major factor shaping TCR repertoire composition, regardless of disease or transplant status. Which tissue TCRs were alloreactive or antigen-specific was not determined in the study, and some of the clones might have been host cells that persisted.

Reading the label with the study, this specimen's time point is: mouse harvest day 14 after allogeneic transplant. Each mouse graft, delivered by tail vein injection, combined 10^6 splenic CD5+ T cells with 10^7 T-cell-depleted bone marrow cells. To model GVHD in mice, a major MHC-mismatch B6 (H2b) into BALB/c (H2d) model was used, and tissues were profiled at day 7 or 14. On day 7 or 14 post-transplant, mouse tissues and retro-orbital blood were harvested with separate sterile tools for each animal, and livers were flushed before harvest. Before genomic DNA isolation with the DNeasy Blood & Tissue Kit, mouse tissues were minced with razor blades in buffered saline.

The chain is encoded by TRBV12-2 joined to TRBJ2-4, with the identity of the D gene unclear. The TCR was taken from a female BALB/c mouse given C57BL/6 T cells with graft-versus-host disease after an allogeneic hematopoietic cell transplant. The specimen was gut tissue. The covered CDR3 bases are TGTGCCAGCTCTCTCGACGGGCTGGGTCAAAACACCTTGTAC. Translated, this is CASSLDGLGQNTLY. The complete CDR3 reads CASSLDGLGQNTLYF.